The rows below give T cell receptor beta chains drawn from one sample of a study of blood T cell repertoires in COVID-19. The method was immunoSEQ multiplex PCR; TCRdb's version includes in-frame clones alone and lacks a portion of them. The table includes 75,000 to 100,000 clones, around 87% detected once. Sequenced material: peripheral blood. The receptors stem from a human donor with acute or convalescent COVID-19. The donor label of this sample is uncertain. The CDR3 runs from the conserved cysteine through the conserved F or W. A D gene is named only where the DNA matches it firmly.

D: TRBD1; J: TRBJ2-7; V: TRBV6-2/TRBV6-3; CDR3: CASSQGTGREQYF
D: TRBD1; J: TRBJ1-1; V: TRBV10-1; CDR3: CASSANRGVAEAFF
D: .; J: TRBJ2-5; V: TRBV18; CDR3: CASSPPDRRRTQYF
D: TRBD1; J: TRBJ2-7; V: TRBV7-9; CDR3: CASSFPGQALYEQYF
D: .; J: TRBJ1-2; V: TRBV5-4; CDR3: CASSYGLTVDYGYTF
D: TRBD1; J: TRBJ1-1; V: TRBV4-1; CDR3: CASSRRTGREDEAFF
D: .; J: TRBJ2-2; V: TRBV28; CDR3: CASSMDSLGTGELFF
D: .; J: TRBJ1-1; V: TRBV7-3; CDR3: CASSLYRETEAFF
D: TRBD1; J: TRBJ2-7; V: TRBV27; CDR3: CASAGGEGWYEQYF
D: TRBD2; J: TRBJ2-7; V: TRBV18; CDR3: CASSPSGGGVYEQYF
D: .; J: TRBJ1-1; V: TRBV28; CDR3: CASSLSDRRTEAFF
D: .; J: TRBJ1-3; V: TRBV2; CDR3: CASSEIRGGGNTIYF
D: TRBD1; J: TRBJ2-3; V: TRBV5-1; CDR3: CASSLAPGTGGADTQYF
D: .; J: TRBJ2-3; V: TRBV6-2/TRBV6-3; CDR3: CASSYPDTQYF
D: TRBD2; J: TRBJ2-7; V: TRBV5-1; CDR3: CASKLLAGAAEQYF
D: .; J: TRBJ2-1; V: TRBV7-9; CDR3: CASSYPSYLYNEQFF
D: .; J: TRBJ1-2; V: TRBV5-4; CDR3: CASSPGVTVYGYTF
D: TRBD1; J: TRBJ1-6; V: TRBV3-1/TRBV3-2; CDR3: CASSQAGQEWGPLHF
D: TRBD2; J: TRBJ2-1; V: TRBV27; CDR3: CASSLRGGLDYNEQFF
D: .; J: TRBJ2-4; V: TRBV6-2/TRBV6-3; CDR3: CASSSRQVLAKNIQYF
D: TRBD1; J: TRBJ2-1; V: TRBV7-2; CDR3: CASSSWDSNEQFF
D: TRBD1; J: TRBJ1-4; V: TRBV18; CDR3: CASSPYGTANEKLFF
D: .; J: TRBJ2-7; V: TRBV27; CDR3: CASSGQGSPPSSF
D: .; J: TRBJ1-1; V: TRBV21-1; CDR3: CASTSSGTGIAFF
D: TRBD1; J: TRBJ1-4; V: TRBV2; CDR3: CASSDETGYNEKLFF
D: TRBD2; J: TRBJ2-3; V: TRBV10-1; CDR3: CASSDPGLGGTDTQYF
D: TRBD2; J: TRBJ2-1; V: TRBV10-3; CDR3: CAIEGSGGPYNEQFF
D: .; J: TRBJ1-2; V: TRBV4-3; CDR3: CASSQAWTESYYGYTF
D: .; J: TRBJ1-2; V: TRBV21-1; CDR3: CASREGAGTGAWGYGYTF
D: TRBD1; J: TRBJ1-1; V: TRBV9; CDR3: CASSMTGGFTEAFF
D: .; J: TRBJ2-5; V: TRBV28; CDR3: CASSLGRKTQYF
D: .; J: TRBJ2-2; V: TRBV5-1; CDR3: CASSYVGIRQGGDTGELFF
D: .; J: TRBJ1-3; V: TRBV28; CDR3: CASRAGGGPRSGNTIYF
D: .; J: TRBJ2-7; V: TRBV6-5; CDR3: CASSRGLLSYEQYF
D: TRBD1; J: TRBJ1-6; V: TRBV19; CDR3: CASSINGQDSPLHF
D: TRBD1; J: TRBJ1-4; V: TRBV27; CDR3: CASSRSGTGNEKLFF
D: .; J: TRBJ2-6; V: TRBV28; CDR3: CASSHRGTASGANVLTF
D: .; J: TRBJ1-4; V: TRBV3-1/TRBV3-2; CDR3: CASSQLSRVATNEKLFF
D: .; J: TRBJ2-6; V: TRBV6-4; CDR3: CASSEQGTGANVLTF
D: TRBD1; J: TRBJ2-7; V: TRBV2; CDR3: CASKGQGTEQYF
D: TRBD1; J: TRBJ1-1; V: TRBV3-1/TRBV3-2; CDR3: CASSKGTGGLNTEAFF
D: TRBD1; J: TRBJ1-2; V: TRBV27; CDR3: CASSGDSLYGYTF
D: .; J: TRBJ2-3; V: TRBV28; CDR3: CASRMGGADLGRDTQYF
D: TRBD1; J: TRBJ2-7; V: TRBV7-2; CDR3: CASSPVQDRAYEQYF
D: TRBD1; J: TRBJ2-7; V: TRBV24-1; CDR3: CATGTVDSYEQYF
D: .; J: TRBJ2-2; V: TRBV11-3; CDR3: CASSLNTPHRGAVF
D: TRBD1; J: TRBJ1-2; V: TRBV29-1; CDR3: CSVEVSTGGSGGYTF
D: TRBD1; J: TRBJ2-7; V: TRBV6-2/TRBV6-3; CDR3: CASSRSGTGPAEQYF
D: TRBD1; J: TRBJ2-3; V: TRBV24-1; CDR3: CATSDPGTASTDTQYF
D: TRBD2; J: TRBJ2-2; V: TRBV27; CDR3: CASSPGTSYTGELFF
D: TRBD1; J: TRBJ2-7; V: TRBV24-1; CDR3: CATRQGHEQYF
D: .; J: TRBJ1-2; V: TRBV18; CDR3: CASSPDSRGGYTF